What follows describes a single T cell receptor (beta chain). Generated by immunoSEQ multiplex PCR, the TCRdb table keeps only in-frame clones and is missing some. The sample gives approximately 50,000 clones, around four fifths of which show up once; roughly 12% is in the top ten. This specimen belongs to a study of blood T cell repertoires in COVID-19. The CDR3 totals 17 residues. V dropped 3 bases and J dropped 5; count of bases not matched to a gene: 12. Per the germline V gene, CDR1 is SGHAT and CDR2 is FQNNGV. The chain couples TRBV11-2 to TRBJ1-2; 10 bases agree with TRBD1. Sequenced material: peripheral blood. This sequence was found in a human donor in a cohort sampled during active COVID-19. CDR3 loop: CASSLTGGAVTGYGYTF. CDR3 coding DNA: TGTGCCAGCAGCTTGACAGGGGGCGCGGTCACGGGGTATGGCTACACCTTC.